This is a list of T cell receptor beta chains from one sample in a study of cytomegalovirus exposure and HLA in healthy donors. Assay used: immunoSEQ multiplex PCR; TCRdb lists only in-frame clones, some missing. This sample's table has around 76,000 clones. Sequenced: PBMCs. The origin of the receptors is a woman aged 55-70 years in good health and CMV-seronegative. CDR3s include the opening cysteine and the closing phenylalanine or tryptophan. D genes are given only for firm matches.

TRBD1,15,TRBV11-2,TRBJ2-1,CASSPRDRGLLEQFF,TGTGCCAGCAGCCCCCGGGACAGGGGGCTTTTGGAGCAGTTCTTC
NA,16,TRBV21-1,TRBJ2-1,CASKGIRQGAYNEQFF,TGTGCCAGCAAGGGGATCCGACAGGGGGCGTACAATGAGCAGTTCTTC
TRBD1,16,TRBV6-1,TRBJ2-1,CASREQGQGSRYEQFF,TGTGCCAGCAGGGAACAGGGACAGGGGAGTAGGTATGAGCAGTTCTTC
TRBD2,15,TRBV10-1,TRBJ2-7,CASSATSGASYEQYF,TGCGCCAGCAGCGCGACTAGCGGGGCATCCTACGAGCAGTACTTC
NA,13,TRBV19,TRBJ1-3,CASRQGAGNTIYF,TGTGCCAGTAGACAGGGAGCTGGAAACACCATATATTTT
TRBD1,15,TRBV7-9,TRBJ2-5,CASSPRRQGTETQYF,TGTGCCAGCAGCCCCCGAAGACAGGGAACTGAGACCCAGTACTTC
NA,15,TRBV4-3,TRBJ1-2,CASSQATDSNYGYTF,TGCGCCAGCAGCCAAGCAACCGACTCCAACTATGGCTACACCTTC
TRBD1,14,TRBV30,TRBJ2-7,CAWSTGQGGYEQYF,TGTGCCTGGAGTACAGGACAGGGCGGCTACGAGCAGTACTTC
NA,12,TRBV4-1,TRBJ2-2,CASRRATGELFF,TGCGCCAGCAGGCGGGCGACCGGGGAGCTGTTTTTT
TRBD1,16,TRBV10-1,TRBJ2-7,CASSDAAGQATYEQYF,TGCGCCAGCAGTGACGCTGCTGGACAGGCCACCTACGAGCAGTACTTC
TRBD1,16,TRBV28,TRBJ1-1,CASSLIIGTGVTEAFF,TGTGCCAGCAGTTTAATCATCGGGACAGGGGTAACTGAAGCTTTCTTT
NA,14,TRBV19,TRBJ1-3,CASSIGSGGNTIYF,TGTGCCAGTAGTATCGGGTCGGGTGGAAACACCATATATTTT
TRBD2,17,TRBV25-1,TRBJ2-3,CASSGGAGGPLTDTQYF,TGTGCCAGCAGTGGAGGTGCGGGAGGGCCACTGACAGATACGCAGTATTTT
NA,11,TRBV28,TRBJ2-1,CASNVANEQFF,TGTGCCAGCAACGTGGCCAATGAGCAGTTCTTC
TRBD2,14,TRBV7-9,TRBJ2-1,CASSLFDSGGEQFF,TGTGCCAGCAGCTTATTTGACTCGGGAGGTGAGCAGTTCTTC
NA,14,TRBV6-5,TRBJ1-2,CASRETDMYYGYTF,TGTGCCAGCAGGGAAACTGACATGTACTATGGCTACACCTTC
TRBD1,14,TRBV30,TRBJ1-5,CAWNPPEGAQPQHF,TGTGCCTGGAATCCTCCCGAGGGGGCACAGCCCCAGCATTTT
TRBD1,15,TRBV10-2,TRBJ2-5,CASSGGQGARETQYF,TGCGCCAGCAGCGGCGGACAGGGGGCGCGAGAGACCCAGTACTTC
NA,13,TRBV18,TRBJ2-3,CASSPPSTDTQYF,TGTGCCAGCTCACCTCCTAGCACAGATACGCAGTATTTT
NA,18,TRBV5-1,TRBJ1-2,CASSPPSGSRHIPYGYTF,TGCGCCAGCAGCCCCCCCTCCGGGTCCCGTCACATACCCTATGGCTACACCTTC
TRBD2,15,TRBV27,TRBJ2-6,CASGGRGSGANVLTF,TGTGCCAGCGGGGGGAGGGGTTCTGGGGCCAACGTCCTGACTTTC
TRBD1,16,TRBV5-4,TRBJ2-3,CASSFDRESFTDTQYF,TGTGCCAGCAGTTTTGACAGGGAAAGTTTCACAGATACGCAGTATTTT
NA,16,TRBV5-4,TRBJ2-3,CASSLAGLTGTDTQYF,TGTGCCAGCAGCTTGGCAGGACTTACCGGCACAGATACGCAGTATTTT
NA,13,TRBV30,TRBJ2-2,CACRLSNTGELFF,TGTGCCTGTAGACTATCTAACACCGGGGAGCTGTTTTTT
NA,14,TRBV28,TRBJ1-1,CASSLGGARTEAFF,TGTGCCAGCAGTTTAGGGGGGGCTCGTACTGAAGCTTTCTTT
NA,15,TRBV6-1,TRBJ1-2,CASSHLETGGYGYTF,TGTGCCAGCAGTCATCTAGAGACAGGAGGCTATGGCTACACCTTC
TRBD1,14,TRBV6-4,TRBJ1-2,CASSVEQGAGGYTF,TGTGCCAGCAGTGTTGAACAGGGGGCAGGTGGCTACACCTTC
TRBD2,16,TRBV15,TRBJ2-7,CATSPGGLGGVYEQYF,TGTGCCACCAGCCCGGGGGGGTTGGGGGGCGTCTACGAGCAGTACTTC
NA,15,TRBV6-1,TRBJ1-2,CASSDLIGNFYGYTF,TGTGCCAGCAGCGACCTCATCGGGAATTTTTATGGCTACACCTTC
TRBD2,16,TRBV19,TRBJ2-1,CASTFLGERGQGEQFF,TGTGCCAGTACCTTCCTCGGGGAGCGGGGGCAGGGTGAGCAGTTCTTC
NA,13,TRBV6-5,TRBJ2-3,CASSSPVTDTQYF,TGTGCCAGCAGTTCCCCCGTCACAGATACGCAGTATTTT
TRBD2,15,TRBV23-1,TRBJ2-7,CASTKLAGGVHEQYF,TGCGCCAGCACCAAACTAGCGGGAGGTGTCCACGAGCAGTACTTC
NA,15,TRBV4-1,TRBJ2-1,CASSQVGTPGDEQFF,TGCGCCAGCAGCCAAGTTGGGACTCCAGGCGATGAGCAGTTCTTC